This record concerns one TCR beta chain sequence. The CDR3 is 16 amino acids. The V gene's germline CDR1 is SSHAT and CDR2 FNYEAQ (reference sequence). TCRdb reprocessed the 5' RACE reads and keeps a single row for each CDR3 protein, giving no DNA. In all, the sample yields 150,000 to 200,000 distinct CDR3 sequences. This specimen comes from a study of monozygotic twins with inflammatory bowel disease. The chain employs TRBV7-7 and TRBJ1-4; TCRdb returns TRBD1, unconfirmable since there is no DNA. The sequenced sample was blood. The source of this sequence is a human donor with ulcerative colitis or Crohn's disease, or a healthy co-twin of an affected twin (not recorded which). This CDR3 is CASSPGTGSFSERLFF.